Listed below are T cell receptor beta chains from one sample, sequenced in a study of T cell responses to AZD1222 COVID-19 vaccine. Assay used: immunoSEQ multiplex PCR; TCRdb lists only in-frame clones, some missing. Seen here are roughly 100,000 clones, 70% to 90% observed once, and the top ten hold 2% to 2.5%. The specimen comprised peripheral blood, sampled 28 days after the second AZD1222 dose. These receptors originate from an adult who received the AZD1222 COVID-19 vaccine. The conserved cysteine and the conserved F or W are not part of the CDR3 here. Expanded clones get a size class; other rows say once, few or many, or leave the size out.

v_gene	len	abundance	CDR3aa
TRBV19	12	-	ASSIARGGTEAF
TRBV30	12	-	AWSGKTGTRGYT
TRBV6-5	11	-	ASSVAPNEKLF
TRBV2	11	once	ASSEAPNTEAF
TRBV5-1	13	once	ASSLALAERNEQF
TRBV14	12	-	ASSQDWQGAGYT
TRBV19	15	once	ASSLLAGREAKNIQY
TRBV14	14	once	ASSRRDRGIQETQY
TRBV7-9	13	-	ASSFNGLARETQY
TRBV30	11	-	AWSLGYQETQY
TRBV7-2	16	-	ASSLRGTTGLAKNIQY
TRBV7-3	14	-	ASSHTPGQGDNEQF
TRBV11-2	13	-	ASSSIRGRNYGYT
TRBV2	12	-	ASTLGSVGGELF
TRBV19	12	few	ASSLRTGSNEQF
TRBV19	10	-	ASSIPPGAQH
TRBV5-1	14	few	ASSLWTRSGTDTQY
TRBV6-5	13	few	ASSYSKTVNTEAF
TRBV10-3	11	-	AITDGPDYGYT
TRBV18	10	-	ASSTTGYEQY
TRBV28	10	few	ASTAPRGPQH
TRBV10-3	10	once	AISESGETQY
TRBV18	12	-	ASSPQGRNSPLH
TRBV29-1	13	-	SVEVEGTANEKLF
TRBV28	12	-	ASGGGSFADTQY
TRBV5-4	12	-	ASSYQQGTGELF
TRBV5-8	12	few	ASSLQGTSYEQY
TRBV4-3	18	-	ASSLRGWLAGGGAQETQY
TRBV28	13	-	ASSLRRTGLRGYT
TRBV11-2	14	few	ASSVLTSGSWDEQY
TRBV27	12	few	ASSKRTGNTEAF
TRBV27	13	-	ASSLSLQYDNEQF
TRBV7-8	14	-	ASSLGGTGAYYGYT
TRBV9	12	-	ASSVAGGNTEAF
TRBV4-2	12	-	ASSLRQSGQPQH
TRBV30	12	-	AWSSGTGGSPLH
TRBV7-3	14	-	ASSLRSSGSVDEQF
TRBV30	11	-	AWSGPGAYEQY
TRBV9	12	-	ASELTVNTGELF
TRBV19	12	-	ASNTGQKDQPQH
TRBV27	14	-	ASSRLQTGVSYGYT
TRBV2	12	-	ASSDEFEWNEQF
TRBV30	13	-	AWSVTGRVGETQY
TRBV6-5	12	-	ASLHLRGDYGYT
TRBV28	12	-	ASSFSSGSGTQY
TRBV5-1	14	-	ASSSELAGAGNEQF
TRBV19	13	-	ASSIAPIGRGEQF
TRBV6-6	13	few	ASSYSPDRGTEAF
TRBV4-1	16	-	ASSQDRFWGRNTGELF
TRBV7-9	13	-	ASSLSSGSPNEQF
TRBV5-1	14	-	ASSLSGARYNSPLH
TRBV9	18	-	ASSVYAGGQRSLSYNEQF
TRBV5-4	11	-	ASSFTRGNEQF
TRBV6-1	12	-	ASSEPGQRNTIY
TRBV5-1	13	-	ASSLTNSFFYEQY
TRBV28	12	-	ASSSLMKNEKLF